A selection of T cell receptor beta chains follows, all from one sample in a study of cytomegalovirus exposure and HLA in healthy donors. Clones were sequenced by immunoSEQ multiplex PCR, and TCRdb holds only the in-frame ones, with some missing. The sample yields about 81,000 clones, over 70% seen once. Sequences were obtained from PBMCs. The receptors originated from a man aged 45-60 years in good health and CMV-seropositive. Both conserved end residues are part of each CDR3. A D gene is named only where the DNA matches it firmly. Only part of the rows carry a size: once, few, many, or a class if the clone is expanded.

cdr3_aa,cdr3_nt,d_call,clone_size,j_call,v_call
CASSALAGVYNEQFF,TGTGCCAGCAGCGCGCTAGCGGGAGTCTACAATGAGCAGTTCTTC,TRBD2,NA,TRBJ2-1,TRBV7-3
CASSFMPLGDRETQYF,TGTGCCAGCAGCTTTATGCCTTTAGGGGATAGGGAGACCCAGTACTTC,NA,NA,TRBJ2-5,TRBV7-8
CASSWGLAGGGQETQYF,TGCGCCAGCAGCTGGGGACTAGCGGGAGGAGGGCAAGAGACCCAGTACTTC,TRBD2,NA,TRBJ2-5,TRBV5-1
CASSLGTGEGYEQYF,TGTGCTAGCAGCTTGGGGACAGGGGAAGGCTACGAGCAGTACTTC,TRBD1,NA,TRBJ2-7,TRBV7-7
CASSLGGDSNEQYF,TGTGCCAGCAGCTTAGGGGGAGATTCGAACGAGCAGTACTTC,NA,NA,TRBJ2-7,TRBV7-9
CASSPQGAANEKLFF,TGTGCCAGCTCACCACAAGGGGCGGCTAATGAAAAACTGTTTTTT,NA,few,TRBJ1-4,TRBV18
CASRGAPNTDTQYF,TGCGCCAGCCGGGGGGCGCCTAACACAGATACGCAGTATTTT,NA,NA,TRBJ2-3,TRBV4-1
CASSLFPSGVYEQYF,TGTGCCAGCAGTTTATTTCCTAGCGGGGTCTACGAGCAGTACTTC,TRBD2,NA,TRBJ2-7,TRBV27
CASSIDAQGAAYGYTF,TGTGCCAGTAGTATAGATGCACAGGGGGCTGCCTATGGCTACACCTTC,TRBD1,NA,TRBJ1-2,TRBV19
CASSQELGRADTQYF,TGTGCCAGCAGCCAAGAGTTAGGGAGAGCAGATACGCAGTATTTT,NA,NA,TRBJ2-3,TRBV14
CSSSSSTSAYEQYF,TGTTCCAGCAGCTCCTCAACTAGCGCGTACGAGCAGTACTTC,TRBD2,NA,TRBJ2-7,TRBV7-9
CASSLRESVNIQYF,TGTGCCAGCAGCTTACGGGAGTCGGTAAACATTCAGTACTTC,NA,NA,TRBJ2-4,TRBV13
CAWSAWGQGNTGELFF,TGTGCCTGGAGTGCGTGGGGTCAGGGAAACACCGGGGAGCTGTTTTTT,NA,NA,TRBJ2-2,TRBV30
CASSLLTGREAFF,TGTGCCAGCAGCCTTCTTACCGGGAGAGAGGCTTTCTTT,NA,NA,TRBJ1-1,TRBV9
CATGEGTFSSTDTQYF,TGTGCCACGGGGGAGGGGACTTTTTCTAGCACAGATACGCAGTATTTT,TRBD2,NA,TRBJ2-3,TRBV28
CAGVKRTSPNNEQFF,TGTGCCGGGGTAAAACGGACTAGCCCTAACAATGAGCAGTTCTTC,TRBD2,NA,TRBJ2-1,TRBV30
CASGEAVGRGNEQFF,TGTGCTAGTGGCGAAGCTGTCGGAAGGGGCAATGAGCAGTTCTTC,NA,NA,TRBJ2-1,TRBV12-5
CASSLRAITGIFNYGYTF,TGTGCCAGCAGCTTGCGGGCAATAACGGGGATATTTAACTATGGCTACACCTTC,NA,few,TRBJ1-2,TRBV5-8
CASSKGQENYGYTF,TGCGCCAGCAGCAAGGGACAGGAAAACTATGGCTACACCTTC,TRBD1,once,TRBJ1-2,TRBV5-1
CSSSFVFSGGGTEAFF,TGTTCCAGCAGCTTTGTCTTCTCGGGAGGAGGGACTGAAGCTTTCTTT,NA,NA,TRBJ1-1,TRBV7-9
CASSLTRDWYNEQFF,TGTGCCAGCAGTCTGACCCGGGACTGGTACAATGAGCAGTTCTTC,NA,NA,TRBJ2-1,TRBV27
CASSTRTGISDQYF,TGTGCCAGCAGCACCCGGACAGGGATTAGTGACCAGTACTTC,TRBD1,NA,TRBJ2-5,TRBV7-2
CASSQESTHHNSGANVLTF,TGCGCCAGCAGCCAAGAGTCCACCCACCACAACTCTGGGGCCAACGTCCTGACTTTC,NA,NA,TRBJ2-6,TRBV4-3
CASSYDRDRGLAFF,TGTGCCAGCAGTTACGACCGGGACAGGGGGCTCGCTTTCTTT,TRBD1,NA,TRBJ1-1,TRBV6-5
CAWSGPSRPGDTQYF,TGTGCCTGGAGTGGCCCAAGTCGACCGGGGGATACGCAGTATTTT,NA,few,TRBJ2-3,TRBV30
CASSIIDTQYF,TGTGCCAGCAGTATTATAGATACGCAGTATTTT,NA,many,TRBJ2-3,TRBV6-5